This TCR beta chain was sequenced for a study of CD8+CD57+ T cells in acquired aplastic anemia. Study-wide background: The study obtained an average of around 3.4 ug of DNA from sorted CD4+ and CD8+ cells. Study-level findings and limits: With respect to CD8+ Simpson's diversity, patients and controls did not differ significantly. Found in both controls and patients were twenty-nine CD8+ CDR3 sequences.

For CDR3 and TCR beta VDJ profiling, genomic DNA was the template used. TCRdb processed the reads anew with MiXCR; each CDR3 protein has one entry. The table shows roughly 200,000 distinct CDR3 sequences, with approximately 65% occurring only once. Selection for sequencing was limited to patients who had shown CD8+CD57+ cell expansion by flow cytometry. As regards this clonotype: Its cognate antigen is unknown.

Trimming removed 5 bases from V and 1 base from J, with 8 bases in between. The CDR3 sequence is 13 residues long. Looked up from germline, CDR1 is LNHNV and CDR2 is YYDKDF (reference sequence). The sample was sorted CD4+, CD8+, or CD8+CD57+ T cells (not recorded which) from PBMCs. The clonotype originates from a human donor with aplastic anemia. The V call is TRBV15, the J call TRBJ1-1; D unresolved. CDR3 residues: CATSGSQNTEAFF. The DNA for the CDR3 is TGTGCCACCAGCGGATCACAGAACACTGAAGCTTTCTTT.